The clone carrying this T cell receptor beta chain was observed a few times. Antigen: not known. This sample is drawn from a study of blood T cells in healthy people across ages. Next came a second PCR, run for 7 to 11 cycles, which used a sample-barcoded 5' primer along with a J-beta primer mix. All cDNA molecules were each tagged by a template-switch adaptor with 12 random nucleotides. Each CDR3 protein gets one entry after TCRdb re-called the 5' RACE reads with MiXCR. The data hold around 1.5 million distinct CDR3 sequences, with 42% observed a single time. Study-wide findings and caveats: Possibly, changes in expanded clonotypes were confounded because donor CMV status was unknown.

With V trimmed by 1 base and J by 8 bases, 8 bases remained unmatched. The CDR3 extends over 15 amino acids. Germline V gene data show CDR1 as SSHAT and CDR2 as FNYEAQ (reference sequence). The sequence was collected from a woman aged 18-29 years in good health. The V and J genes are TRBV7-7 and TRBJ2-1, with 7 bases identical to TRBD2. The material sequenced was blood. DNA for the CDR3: TGTGCCAGCAGCTTAGGGTACGGGAGGATCGATGAGCAGTTCTTC. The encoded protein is CASSLGYGRIDEQFF.